Listed below are T cell receptor beta chains from one sample, sequenced in a study of beta chain features in type 1 diabetes. Sequenced by immunoSEQ multiplex PCR; TCRdb stores in-frame clones only, minus some. The sample lists 300,000 to 400,000 clones; roughly 12% were seen once. The sample was naive CD4+ T cells from blood. The origin of the receptors is a woman younger than 35 with type 1 diabetes. Each CDR3 is given with its conserved first and last residue. Each record gives: clone size, V gene, J gene, D gene, CDR3 DNA, CDR3 protein. A D gene is named only where the DNA matches it firmly. Only part of the rows carry a size: once, few, many, or a class if the clone is expanded.

>NA|TRBV11-2|TRBJ2-5|NA
TGTGCCAGCAGCTTAGTAGCCTCACAAGAGACCCAGTACTTC
CASSLVASQETQYF
>few|TRBV5-1|TRBJ1-2|TRBD1
TGCGCCAGCAGCTTGCTGGGACAGGGGTTCGGCTACACCTTC
CASSLLGQGFGYTF
>few|TRBV7-9|TRBJ2-7|NA
TGTGCCAGCGGCGGGTGGGCCTACGAGCAGTACTTC
CASGGWAYEQYF
>NA|TRBV5-1|TRBJ2-5|TRBD2
TGCGCCAGCAGCCTTCGACTAGCGGGAGAGTATGAGACCCAGTACTTC
CASSLRLAGEYETQYF
>few|TRBV9|TRBJ2-1|TRBD2
TGTGCCAGCAGCGTAGGGCTAGCGGGGCGTGCTGAGCAGTTCTTC
CASSVGLAGRAEQFF
>few|TRBV5-6|TRBJ1-1|NA
TGTGCCAGCAGCTCGGCAGGGGAATACGGCACTGAAGCTTTCTTT
CASSSAGEYGTEAFF
>NA|TRBV7-2|TRBJ1-2|TRBD1
TGTGCCAGCAGCCCCGGGACAGGGCCTCCTGGGGGCTACACCTTC
CASSPGTGPPGGYTF
>NA|TRBV5-1|TRBJ2-1|TRBD2
TGCGCCAGCAGCTTGCCTGGACTAGCGGGAGGCCTCAATGAGCAGTTCTTC
CASSLPGLAGGLNEQFF
>few|TRBV30|TRBJ2-7|TRBD1
TGTGCCTGGAGTACGCCTAGGCGAGGACAGGGGGCAGGGCAGTACTTC
CAWSTPRRGQGAGQYF
>NA|TRBV12-5|TRBJ1-1|TRBD1
TGTGCTAGTGGTTTGGGACAGGGGCAGGAAGCTTTCTTT
CASGLGQGQEAFF
>few|TRBV19|TRBJ1-5|NA
TGTGCTGCGGGGGGATATAGCAATCAGCCCCAGCATTTT
CAAGGYSNQPQHF
>NA|TRBV19|TRBJ1-5|NA
TGTGCCAGTAGTATAGGGACAGTAAATCAGCCCCAGCATTTT
CASSIGTVNQPQHF
>few|TRBV5-1|TRBJ2-5|NA
TGCGCCAGCAGTCGTAGGGGGATCGGGGAGACCCAGTACTTC
CASSRRGIGETQYF
>NA|TRBV2|TRBJ2-3|TRBD2
TGTGCCAGCAGTGTGGCGGGCGGGAGGACAGATACGCAGTATTTT
CASSVAGGRTDTQYF
>few|TRBV9|TRBJ1-4|NA
TGTGCCAGCAGCGCGAACGCCAACCCAAGGGGCGGGGATGAAAAACTGTTTTTT
CASSANANPRGGDEKLFF
>few|TRBV11-2|TRBJ2-3|TRBD1
TGTGCCAGCAGCTTCGGGACAGGGAGGACGGATACGCAGTATTTT
CASSFGTGRTDTQYF
>few|TRBV30|TRBJ1-2|TRBD1
TGTGCCTGGACCCGACAGGGAGGCTTTGGCTACACCTTC
CAWTRQGGFGYTF
>NA|TRBV10-3|TRBJ2-2|TRBD2
TGTGCCATCAGCCCCCGGCGTAGCGGGAGTGGAACCGGGGAGCTGTTTTTT
CAISPRRSGSGTGELFF
>once|TRBV7-2|TRBJ1-5|NA
TGTGCCAGCAGCTTAGCCCCCACGGGAGGATATAGCAATCAGCCCCAGCATTTT
CASSLAPTGGYSNQPQHF
>few|TRBV11-3|TRBJ1-4|NA
TGTGCCAGCAGCTTTGGGGCAGCACAAGAAAAACTGTTTTTT
CASSFGAAQEKLFF
>few|TRBV6-5|TRBJ2-1|NA
TGTGCCAGCAGTCCTCAGTTCTTC
CASSPQFF
>NA|TRBV5-1|TRBJ1-5|NA
TGCGCCAGCAGCTTTAATAGCAATCAGCCCCAGCATTTT
CASSFNSNQPQHF
>NA|TRBV7-2|TRBJ1-1|NA
TGTGCCAGCAGCTTCAGGGAGAACACTGAAGCTTTCTTT
CASSFRENTEAFF
>NA|TRBV7-6|TRBJ1-1|NA
TGTGCCAGCAGCTTAACTCCAGGGCCGATCACTGAAGCTTTCTTT
CASSLTPGPITEAFF
>NA|TRBV28|TRBJ1-1|NA
TGTGCCAGCAGTTTGACAGGCCCTAACACTGAAGCTTTCTTT
CASSLTGPNTEAFF
>few|TRBV15|TRBJ2-1|TRBD2
TGTGCCACCAGCAGTGGACTAGCGGGAGCTTACAATGAGCAGTTCTTC
CATSSGLAGAYNEQFF
>many|TRBV15|TRBJ1-2|NA
TGTGCCACCAGCAGGGACTATAACTATGGCTACACCTTC
CATSRDYNYGYTF
>NA|TRBV4-1|TRBJ2-1|TRBD2
TGCGCCAGCAGCCCCAACTTACCGGGACTAGCGGGAGTACGGCAGTTCTTC
CASSPNLPGLAGVRQFF
>NA|TRBV7-2|TRBJ2-2|TRBD1
TGTGCCAGCAGCAGGGACAGCTACACCGGGGAGCTGTTTTTT
CASSRDSYTGELFF
>NA|TRBV5-1|TRBJ1-2|NA
TGCGCCAGCAGCCGTCGGGAGGGCGACGCTCGTGGCTACACCTTC
CASSRREGDARGYTF
>few|TRBV19|TRBJ1-2|TRBD1
TGTGCCAGTATGTCCCCGGTTCATTCCTCGGGACAGGGGATACTCTCTAACTATGGCTACACCTTC
CASMSPVHSSGQGILSNYGYTF
>NA|TRBV14|TRBJ2-5|NA
TGTGCCAGCAGCCAAGACGGTAGGCCGCGAGGGACCCAGTACTTC
CASSQDGRPRGTQYF
>NA|TRBV5-1|TRBJ2-5|TRBD2
TGCGCCAGCAGCTCCGGACTAGCGGGAGCTAGGGGCCAAGAGACCCAGTACTTC
CASSSGLAGARGQETQYF
>few|TRBV25-1|TRBJ2-2|NA
TGTGCCAGCAGGACTTCCGCGAACACCGGGGAGCTGTTTTTT
CASRTSANTGELFF
>NA|TRBV19|TRBJ1-3|TRBD1
TGTGCCACCGAACCCGGGACAGGTGGGACCACCATATATTTT
CATEPGTGGTTIYF
>NA|TRBV28|TRBJ2-1|NA
TGTGCCAGCAGATCCCAAGGGGGTTCCCTACGGGGTGAGCAGTTCTTC
CASRSQGGSLRGEQFF
>few|TRBV5-4|TRBJ2-7|TRBD1
TGTGCCAGCAGCTTACCCGGGACAGGGAGGAACGAGCAGTACTTC
CASSLPGTGRNEQYF
>NA|TRBV18|TRBJ2-1|NA
TGTGCCAGCTCACCACAGGGGATAAACAATGAGCAGTTCTTC
CASSPQGINNEQFF
>NA|TRBV6-5|TRBJ2-5|NA
TGTGCCAGCAATACAGGGGGGGAAGAGACCCAGTACTTC
CASNTGGEETQYF
>few|TRBV28|TRBJ2-3|NA
TGTGCCAGCAGTTCCGCCCCCACCCGGGACTCGTATAGCACAGATACGCAGTATTTT
CASSSAPTRDSYSTDTQYF
>NA|TRBV7-9|TRBJ2-2|NA
TGTGCCAGCAGCTTAGTGGTCGGGAGTAACACCGGGGAGCTGTTTTTT
CASSLVVGSNTGELFF
>few|TRBV6-5|TRBJ2-3|NA
TGTGCCAGCAGTAGAGGGTATAGCACAGATACGCAGTATTTT
CASSRGYSTDTQYF
>few|TRBV6-1|TRBJ1-5|NA
TGTGCCAGCGAATCCCAACAGACCAATCAGCCCCAGCATTTT
CASESQQTNQPQHF
>NA|TRBV4-3|TRBJ1-4|TRBD1
TGCGCCAGCAGCCAGGGACAGGGCAATGAAAAACTGTTTTTT
CASSQGQGNEKLFF
>NA|TRBV10-3|TRBJ1-1|NA
TGTGCCATCACCGAGGTCAGGGGAACTGAAGCTTTCTTT
CAITEVRGTEAFF
>NA|TRBV4-1|TRBJ2-5|NA
TGCGCCAGCAGCCTCTACCCCAACCCGGACAGGCGGGGGGCCCAGTACTTC
CASSLYPNPDRRGAQYF
>NA|TRBV28|TRBJ2-7|TRBD1
TGTGCCAGCAGGAAGACAGGGGCCCGCTACGAGCAGTACTTC
CASRKTGARYEQYF
>few|TRBV28|TRBJ1-2|TRBD1
TGTGCCAGCAGCCAATTCCCCCGGACAGGGAACTATGGCTACACCTTC
CASSQFPRTGNYGYTF
>few|TRBV19|TRBJ2-3|NA
TGTGCCAGTATAGGACGGGAGTCAGATACGCAGTATTTT
CASIGRESDTQYF
>NA|TRBV6-1|TRBJ2-1|NA
TGTGCCAGCAGTGAAACCGGTCCGTTTTTTCGGTTCTTC
CASSETGPFFRFF
>NA|TRBV19|TRBJ1-5|TRBD1
TGTGCCAGTAGTATGGTGGGGACAGGCGATCAGCCCCAGCATTTT
CASSMVGTGDQPQHF
>NA|TRBV28|TRBJ2-7|NA
TGTGCCAGCAGTCCCCCCACCAGGGCTCGGGAGCAGTACTTC
CASSPPTRAREQYF
>few|TRBV6-1|TRBJ2-2|NA
TGTGCCAGCTCAACCGGGACGAACACCGGGGAGCTGTTTTTT
CASSTGTNTGELFF
>NA|TRBV18|TRBJ1-5|NA
TGTGCCAGCTCACCCCTGGGGGGGGAACAGCCCCAGCATTTT
CASSPLGGEQPQHF
>few|TRBV19|TRBJ1-5|NA
TGTGCCAGTAGTACGGACTGGAATCAGCCCCAGCATTTT
CASSTDWNQPQHF
>NA|TRBV29-1|TRBJ2-7|TRBD1
TGCAGCGTTAGGTTCCAGACAGGGTTGAGCGAGCAGTACTTC
CSVRFQTGLSEQYF
>NA|TRBV5-4|TRBJ2-5|NA
TGTGCCAGCAGCACCGACACCGGCTACCCCGAGACCCAGTACTTC
CASSTDTGYPETQYF
>NA|TRBV9|TRBJ1-4|TRBD1
TGTGCCAGCAGCGGTGGACAGGTGAATGAAAAACTGTTTTTT
CASSGGQVNEKLFF
>few|TRBV7-9|TRBJ2-1|TRBD2
TGTGCCAGCAGCCAGGGACTAGCGGGATGGGATGAGCAGTTCTTC
CASSQGLAGWDEQFF
>few|TRBV11-2|TRBJ2-1|NA
TGTGCCAGCAGCCCTAACACGGGACTCCTCGGGACCCAGTTCTTC
CASSPNTGLLGTQFF